This T cell receptor beta chain was profiled in a study of OX40 agonist ivuxolimab in advanced cancers. With regard to the full study: Ivuxolimab, which targeted the costimulatory receptor OX40 (CD134), was an agonistic, fully human IgG2 monoclonal antibody. Intravenous ivuxolimab was administered to patients every 2 weeks at six dose levels: 0.01, 0.1, 0.3, 1.5, 3 and 10 mg/kg. Among the roughly 52 dose-escalation patients, about 20 had hepatocellular carcinoma, about 15 melanoma, 9 renal cell carcinoma and 9 head and neck cancer. The dose-escalation cohort was around 83% male with a mean age of approximately 60 years, ranging from roughly 23 to 90. Patients were allowed to have had prior anti-PD-1, anti-PD-L1 or anti-CTLA-4 therapy, and roughly 40% of the dose-escalation patients had previously received checkpoint inhibitors. Three dose-escalation patients achieved partial responses, one with hepatocellular carcinoma and two with cutaneous melanoma. The purpose of peripheral TCRbeta sequencing was to test whether ivuxolimab changed TCR sequence diversity and led to clonal T-cell expansion. The paper covers the monotherapy dose-escalation part of the phase I ivuxolimab trial, which included N of about 50 patients. The full study reports these points: In the 0.1-3.0 mg/kg groups, partial responders were among the patients with the lowest normalized peripheral clonal expansion, particularly in CD8+ T cells. After ivuxolimab, more expanded clones were found on average in CD8+ T cells than in CD4+ T cells. Low levels of normalized T-cell clonal expansion were also seen in some patients who did not respond. The antigen specificity of the peripheral T cells that underwent clonal expansion was not determined. At doses from 0.1 to 3.0 mg/kg, clonal expansion was seen in both CD4+ and CD8+ blood T cells between baseline and week 6.

The trial excluded patients who had a history of autoimmune disease or who were on systemic immunosuppression. Peripheral blood for TCR sequencing was collected from all dose cohorts at baseline, on cycle 4 day 1, and on cycle 7 day 1. Samples were obtained from an open-label, multicenter, first-in-human phase I dose-escalation trial of ivuxolimab. Adults with locally advanced or metastatic melanoma, renal cell, hepatocellular, or head and neck squamous cell carcinoma were enrolled in the trial. CD4+ and CD8+ T cells were sorted separately from peripheral blood before TCR sequencing. This clone was observed a handful of times. Its antigen specificity is not known. Base quality data are lacking; no much larger clone is found one base away. The V and J ends are trimmed by 0 bases and 9 bases, leaving 12 bases between them. The CDR3 measures 14 amino acids from cysteine to phenylalanine. Of all the DNA, just the CDR3 is kept, 42 bases in frame from base 1. From a lookup of the germline V gene, CDR1 and CDR2 are KGHSH and LQKENI.

Genomic DNA was isolated from the sorted cells so that the TCRbeta CDR3 region could be sequenced. The immunoSEQ Assay was used to sequence the TCRbeta CDR3 regions. Imported from immuneACCESS, the table was reduced by TCRdb to in-frame sequences with V and J called. These copies leave out some clones; in studies compared against another copy, an unresolved V gene accounts for under half, and the cause of the remainder is not known. The sample yields fewer than 85,000 clones; 65% to 85% were counted once. The ten largest clones take up 8.2% of the sample. This TCR was sampled from an adult with an advanced solid tumor such as melanoma, head and neck, liver or kidney cancer. The chain was built from TRBV18 and TRBJ2-1; TRBD2 is perhaps the D gene, given 5 matching bases. Sequencing used CD4+ or CD8+ T cells sorted from blood, obtained in a trial of the OX40 agonist ivuxolimab. Here the CDR3 is given as CASSPPTYAGEQFF. The bases are TGTGCCAGCTCACCACCCACATACGCGGGTGAGCAGTTCTTC.